What follows describes a single T cell receptor beta chain. These data come from a study of blood T cell repertoires in COVID-19. On the study more broadly: Collection of acute and convalescent COVID-19 samples took place in the United States, Italy and Spain. PBMCs, B-cell-depleted T cells, or T cells were the source of the cDNA or gDNA that made up the material.

As handled by the study authors: Counts of nucleated cells, estimated from reference gene primer amplification, were obtained. Clones were read by immunoSEQ multiplex PCR, and TCRdb kept only the in-frame ones, dropping some. V and J calls plus clone size are reproduced from that table; the DNA served to infer D and trimming. This sample has more than 150,000 clones, with 90% found just once. The V gene lost 4 bases and the J gene lost 3 bases, with 7 bases spanning the gap. In germline, CDR1 is MGHRA, CDR2 YSYEKL. This CDR3 comprises 13 residues. This clonotype was sampled from a man between 45 and 60 years old with acute or convalescent COVID-19. V usage is TRBV4-1 and J usage is TRBJ2-1; no reliable D call. The sample consisted of peripheral blood. DNA for the CDR3: TGCGCCAGCAGCCCAACTGGCTACAATGAGCAGTTCTTC. Translation gives CASSPTGYNEQFF.